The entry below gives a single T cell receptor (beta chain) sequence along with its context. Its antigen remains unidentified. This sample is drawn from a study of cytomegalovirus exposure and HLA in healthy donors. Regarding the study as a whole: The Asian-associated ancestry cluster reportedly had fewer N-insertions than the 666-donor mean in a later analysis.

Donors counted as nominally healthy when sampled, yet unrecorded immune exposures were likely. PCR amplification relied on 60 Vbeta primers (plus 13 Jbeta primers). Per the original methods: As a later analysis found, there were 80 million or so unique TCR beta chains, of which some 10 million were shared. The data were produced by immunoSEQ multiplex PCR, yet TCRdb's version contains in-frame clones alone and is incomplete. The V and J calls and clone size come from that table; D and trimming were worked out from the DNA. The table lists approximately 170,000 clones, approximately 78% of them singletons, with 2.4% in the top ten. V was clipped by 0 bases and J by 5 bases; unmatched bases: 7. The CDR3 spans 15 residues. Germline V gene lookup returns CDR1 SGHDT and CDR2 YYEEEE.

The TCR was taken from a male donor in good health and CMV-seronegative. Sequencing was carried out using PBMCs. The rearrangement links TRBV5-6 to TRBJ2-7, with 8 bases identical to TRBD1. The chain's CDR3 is CASSLARVRGHEQYF. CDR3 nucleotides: TGTGCCAGCAGCTTGGCCCGGGTCAGGGGGCACGAGCAGTACTTC. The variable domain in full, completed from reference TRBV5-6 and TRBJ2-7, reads DAGVTQSPTHLIKTRGQQVTLRCSPKSGHDTVSWYQQALGQGPQFIFQYYEEEERQRGNFPDRFSGHQFPNYSSELNVNALLLGDSALYLCASSLARVRGHEQYFGPGTRLTVT.